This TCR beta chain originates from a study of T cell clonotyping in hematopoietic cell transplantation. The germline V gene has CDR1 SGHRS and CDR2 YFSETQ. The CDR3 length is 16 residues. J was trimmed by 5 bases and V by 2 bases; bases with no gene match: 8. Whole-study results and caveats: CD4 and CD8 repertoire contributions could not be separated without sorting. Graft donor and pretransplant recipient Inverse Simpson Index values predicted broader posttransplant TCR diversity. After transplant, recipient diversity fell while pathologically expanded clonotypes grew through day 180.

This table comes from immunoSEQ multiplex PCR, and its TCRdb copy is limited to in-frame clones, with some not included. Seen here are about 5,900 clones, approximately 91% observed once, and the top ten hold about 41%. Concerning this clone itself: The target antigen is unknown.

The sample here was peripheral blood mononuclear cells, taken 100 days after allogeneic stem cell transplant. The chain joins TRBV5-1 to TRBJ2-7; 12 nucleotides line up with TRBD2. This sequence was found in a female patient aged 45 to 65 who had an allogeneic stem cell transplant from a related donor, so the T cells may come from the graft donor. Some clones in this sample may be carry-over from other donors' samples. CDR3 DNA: TGCGCCAGCAGCTTCCGTTCTAGCGGGAGGGGCAACGAGCAGTACTTC. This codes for CASSFRSSGRGNEQYF.